The 7 T cell receptor beta chains presented below share a single source sample, sequenced in a study of CD8+ T cells in alopecia areata. Extraction of RNA preceded its reverse transcription into cDNA, which served as the sequencing template. Produced via immunoSEQ multiplex PCR; TCRdb's table is partial and in-frame only. This sample has 150,000 to 200,000 clones, with around three fifths found just once. Sequencing used CD4+ T cells sorted from blood, obtained at week 0. These receptors originate from a human donor with alopecia areata.

V is TRBV30 and J is TRBJ2-5, with 8 bases identical to TRBD1. There are 15 residues in the CDR3. Trimming at V came to 5 bases and at J to 0 bases, leaving 8 bases not matched to a gene. Germline V CDR1 and CDR2: GTSNPN, SVGIG (reference sequence). In DNA, the CDR3 is TGTGCCTGGGGAATGGGACAGGTGTACCAAGAGACCCAGTACTTC. As protein: CAWGMGQVYQETQYF.

The rearrangement joins TRBV5-1 to TRBJ2-3, with D unclear. The CDR3 has 16 residues. The germline gives CDR1 SGHRS, CDR2 YFSETQ. Trimming cost V 0 bases and J 0 bases, with 11 bases left between them. This CDR3 is CASSLVQPKSTDTQYF. The DNA for the CDR3 is TGCGCCAGCAGCTTGGTACAGCCAAAGAGCACAGATACGCAGTATTTT.

V and J are TRBV9 and TRBJ1-2; D unresolved. The CDR3 covers 15 residues. Trimming pared 0 bases from V and 5 bases from J, leaving 14 bases between. CDR1 SGDLS and CDR2 YYNGEE come from the germline V gene. CDR3 bases: TGTGCCAGCAGCGTAGGGCGGGCCCTCGGATATGGCTACACCTTC. It encodes CASSVGRALGYGYTF.

V and J are TRBV29-1 and TRBJ2-1, with D uncertain. V was pared by 5 bases and J by 6 bases, with 14 bases between. The CDR3 is 13 residues long. Germline V lookup: CDR1 SQVTM, CDR2 ANQGSEA. DNA for the CDR3: TGCAGCGTTCAAAAGCCTGGCCGCAATGAGCAGTTCTTC. Amino acid sequence: CSVQKPGRNEQFF.

The chain uses TRBV6-6 and TRBJ2-1; 10 bases fit TRBD1. This CDR3 spans 15 amino acids. J lost 5 bases, V lost 6 bases, and 7 bases had no gene match. The V gene's germline CDR1 is MNHNY and CDR2 SVGAGI (reference sequence). As DNA, the CDR3 is TGTGCCAGCAGAGAACGGGACAGGGGCAACAATGAGCAGTTCTTC. This codes for CASRERDRGNNEQFF.

The chain employs TRBV29-1 and TRBJ2-3; 14 nucleotides align to TRBD2. CDR1 SQVTM and CDR2 ANQGSEA come from the germline V gene. The CDR3 is 15 amino acids. V shed 3 bases, J shed 5 bases, and the junction held 4 bases outside the gene matches. This CDR3 is CSVDRLAGGQDTQYF. For the CDR3, the DNA is TGCAGCGTTGACCGACTAGCGGGGGGGCAAGATACGCAGTATTTT.

The rearrangement uses TRBV18 and TRBJ2-5; D is uncertain. Trimming stripped 3 bases from V and 2 bases from J, with 7 bases between. CDR1 is KGHSH, CDR2 LQKENI, per germline. This CDR3 has 13 amino acids. The CDR3 nucleotides read TGTGCCAGCTCACCTCGACTGCAAGAGACCCAGTACTTC. Its translation is CASSPRLQETQYF.